Below are 30 T cell receptor beta chains sequenced from a single sample in a study of T cells after yellow fever vaccination. From the 5' RACE reads, TCRdb called clonotypes with MiXCR, one entry per CDR3 protein. The sample shows some 350,000 distinct CDR3 sequences, roughly 3.9% of them seen only once. The input for sequencing was PBMCs, taken 5 days after the yellow fever booster vaccination. The receptors here all came from a man between 18 and 35 years old who received the YFV17D yellow fever vaccine.

Only a few counts were recorded for this clonotype. The rearrangement uses TRBV5-1 and TRBJ2-1, with D possibly TRBD2 on 5 matching bases. The CDR3 covers 14 residues. Germline V CDR1 and CDR2: SGHRS, YFSETQ. V was trimmed by 2 bases and J by 4 bases, leaving 10 bases between them. CDR3 in DNA: TGCGCCAGCAGCTTAGGTCGGGATTACAATGAGCAGTTCTTC. This translates into CASSLGRDYNEQFF. The whole variable domain, remainder taken from reference TRBV5-1 and TRBJ2-1, is KAGVTQTPRYLIKTRGQQVTLSCSPISGHRSVSWYQQTPGQGLQFLFEYFSETQRNKGNFPGRFSGRQFSNSRSEMNVSTLELGDSALYLCASSLGRDYNEQFFGPGTRLTVL.

This clonotype was seen many times. The rearrangement uses TRBV6-6 and TRBJ2-3, with 9 bases lining up with TRBD2. CDR3 length equals 15 residues. J lost 1 base, V lost 6 bases, and 5 bases had no gene match. CDR1 and CDR2 from the germline V gene are MNHNY and SVGAGI (reference sequence). The CDR3 nucleotides read TGTGCCAGCAGAGTTAGCGGGGGAGGCACAGATACGCAGTATTTT. The encoded protein is CASRVSGGGTDTQYF.

This clonotype was observed many times. This chain joins TRBV15 and TRBJ2-7; D is possibly TRBD2 (6 bases). The CDR3 has 14 amino acids. V was clipped by 5 bases and J by 2 bases, with 13 bases between them. CDR1 is LNHNV, CDR2 YYDKDF, per germline (reference sequence). The CDR3 here is CATSRGDGTYEQYV. The CDR3 DNA follows: TGTGCCACCAGCCGCGGGGACGGTACCTACGAGCAGTACGTC.

This clonotype was seen many times. The V and J genes are TRBV4-3 and TRBJ2-1; D may correspond to TRBD1 or TRBD2 (5 bases each). V shed 3 bases and J shed 7 bases, with 16 bases lying between them. The CDR3 spans 15 residues. From germline, CDR1 is LGHNA and CDR2 YSLEER. The CDR3 reads CASSQEALWGNEQFF. CDR3 coding DNA: TGCGCCAGCAGCCAGGAAGCCCTTTGGGGGAATGAGCAGTTCTTC.

This clonotype has ten or more counts. This chain uses TRBV29-1 with TRBJ2-3, with 9 bases that match TRBD2. The germline gives CDR1 SQVTM, CDR2 ANQGSEA. This CDR3 region has 13 residues. The V segment lost 8 bases and the J segment 4 bases; nucleotides outside the gene matches: 7. Here the CDR3 DNA reads TGCAGCCCTGAGGTAGCGGGGGCAGATACGCAGTATTTT. It encodes CSPEVAGADTQYF.

This clonotype was recorded many times. The CDR3 nucleotides read TGCGCCAGCAGCTTGGGACAGGCCGCTGGGGGAAACACCATATATTTT. This encodes CASSLGQAAGGNTIYF. V and J are TRBV5-1 and TRBJ1-3, with D possibly matching TRBD1 (6 bases). Germline V gives CDR1 SGHRS, CDR2 YFSETQ. This CDR3 has 16 residues. Trimming cost V 0 bases and J 4 bases, with 14 bases left between them. The complete variable domain, with remaining parts taken from reference TRBV5-1 and TRBJ1-3, reads KAGVTQTPRYLIKTRGQQVTLSCSPISGHRSVSWYQQTPGQGLQFLFEYFSETQRNKGNFPGRFSGRQFSNSRSEMNVSTLELGDSALYLCASSLGQAAGGNTIYFGEGSWLTVV.

This clonotype was detected only a few times. This sequence joins TRBV15 and TRBJ2-5; unclear D gene. Trimming cost V 5 bases and J 0 bases, with 10 bases left between them. The CDR3 consists of 14 residues. From germline, CDR1 is LNHNV and CDR2 YYDKDF (reference sequence). In DNA, the CDR3 is TGTGCCACCAGCTTAGACCCACACCAAGAGACCCAGTACTTC. The encoded protein is CATSLDPHQETQYF.

This clonotype was detected many times. CDR3 nucleotides: TGCGCCAGCAGCTTGGGGGACACAACAACCTACGAGCAGTACTTC. It yields the protein CASSLGDTTTYEQYF. This sequence joins TRBV5-1 and TRBJ2-7, with a weak D call TRBD1 (6 bases). This CDR3 comprises 15 residues. Deletions cut 0 bases from V and 2 bases from J, with 12 bases between. Germline V gene lookup returns CDR1 SGHRS and CDR2 YFSETQ.

This clonotype was detected a few times. J is TRBJ1-1 and V is TRBV18, with D perhaps TRBD1 (5 bases). The CDR3 sequence is 12 residues long. V was clipped by 0 bases and J by 11 bases, with 10 bases between them. Germline assignment: CDR1 KGHSH and CDR2 LQKENI. The CDR3 loop is CASSPPQGEAFF. In DNA, the CDR3 is TGTGCCAGCTCACCACCGCAAGGGGAGGCTTTCTTT.

This clonotype showed up just a few times. J is TRBJ1-5 and V is TRBV20-1; maybe TRBD1 (5 bases). This CDR3 region has 13 residues. V lost 3 bases and J lost 2, with 8 bases in between. Germline CDR1 DFQATT, CDR2 SNEGSKA (reference sequence). CDR3 amino acids: CSARGRGNQPQHF. Here the CDR3 DNA reads TGCAGTGCTAGGGGACGAGGCAATCAGCCCCAGCATTTT.

This clonotype was seen only a few times. Here the CDR3 DNA reads TGTGCCAGCGGGCAACAAGAGACCCAGTACTTC. Protein: CASGQQETQYF. V is TRBV11-1 and J is TRBJ2-5; D not resolved. V shed 8 bases and J shed 2 bases, with 6 bases lying between them. Germline assignment: CDR1 SGHAT and CDR2 FQDESV (reference sequence). This CDR3 has 11 amino acids.

This clonotype was detected only a few times. The chain uses TRBV6-5 and TRBJ2-1; D unclear. The germline gives CDR1 MNHEY, CDR2 SVGAGI. Trimming took off 0 bases at V and 8 bases at J, with 5 bases between the two ends. The CDR3 has 12 amino acids. The CDR3 DNA sequence: TGTGCCAGCAGTTACTCGTGGCATGAGCAGTTCTTC. Protein: CASSYSWHEQFF.

This chain uses TRBV6-4 with TRBJ2-2, with D hard to call. V lost 7 bases and J lost 2, with 11 bases in between. CDR1 is MRHNA and CDR2 is SNTAGT in the germline V gene. The CDR3 loop spans 14 amino acids. The DNA for the CDR3 is TGTGCCAGCAAAAGGGCAGCCAACACCGGGGAGCTGTTTTTT. Its protein product is CASKRAANTGELFF.

This clonotype was seen ten or more times. The chain couples TRBV2 to TRBJ2-2; D is unresolved. This CDR3 is built from 13 residues. Germline assignment: CDR1 SNHLY and CDR2 FYNNEI. V was cut by 6 bases and J by 6 bases, with 11 bases left in between. CDR3 loop: CASSAEVAGELFF. In nucleotides, the CDR3 is TGTGCCAGCAGCGCCGAGGTGGCCGGGGAGCTGTTTTTT.

This clonotype was seen repeatedly, ten times or more. The J gene is TRBJ1-6, the V gene TRBV5-1; TRBD1 aligns across 7 bases. V was pared by 4 bases and J by 12 bases, with 7 bases of the junction left unmatched. The V gene's germline CDR1 is SGHRS and CDR2 YFSETQ. This CDR3 has 13 amino acids. The CDR3 reads CASSQQGKLPLHF. The CDR3 region has the DNA TGCGCCAGCAGCCAACAGGGGAAGCTACCCCTCCACTTT.

This clonotype showed up many times. The chain recombines TRBV5-1 with TRBJ2-1; D ambiguous. The V gene's germline CDR1 is SGHRS and CDR2 YFSETQ. Trimming removed 4 bases from V and 3 bases from J, with 5 bases in between. There are 12 residues in the CDR3. CDR3 sequence reads: CASSQNYNEQFF. The CDR3 nucleotides are TGCGCCAGCAGCCAGAACTACAATGAGCAGTTCTTC.

This clonotype was recorded at least ten times. The CDR3 here is CASKGEQETQYF. As DNA, the CDR3 is TGTGCCAGCAAGGGCGAGCAAGAGACCCAGTACTTC. The gene calls are TRBV2 and TRBJ2-5; D is ambiguous. The CDR3 contains 12 residues. In germline, CDR1 is SNHLY, CDR2 FYNNEI. V was shortened by 7 bases and J by 2 bases, with 8 bases between the two germline ends.

There are a few counts of this clonotype. The V and J genes are TRBV5-1 and TRBJ2-2; 8 positions agree with TRBD1. Trimming took 7 bases from V and 6 from J; bases not matched to a gene: 5. This CDR3 region has 13 residues. Germline V CDR1 and CDR2: SGHRS, YFSETQ. The CDR3 DNA follows: TGCGCCAGCTCGGGACAGGTCCCCGGGGAGCTGTTTTTT. This translates into CASSGQVPGELFF.

The chain carries TRBV20-1 and TRBJ2-7; possibly TRBD1 or TRBD2 for D (6 bases each). Germline V CDR1 and CDR2: DFQATT, SNEGSKA (reference sequence). CDR3 length equals 13 residues. V was shortened by 1 base and J by 0 bases, with 7 bases between the two germline ends. This chain's CDR3 is CSARGGASYEQYV. CDR3 DNA sequence: TGCAGTGCTAGAGGGGGGGCCTCCTACGAGCAGTACGTC.

This clonotype was counted at least ten times. The rearrangement joins TRBV4-3 to TRBJ1-1; maybe TRBD1 (6 bases). Trimming cost V 3 bases and J 0 bases, with 11 bases left between them. Germline loops: CDR1 LGHNA, CDR2 YSLEER. The CDR3 loop spans 15 amino acids. The CDR3 region is CASSHFDRMNTEAFF. The CDR3 nucleotides are TGCGCCAGCAGCCACTTTGACAGGATGAACACTGAAGCTTTCTTT.

This clonotype was found many times. This rearrangement joins TRBV7-3 to TRBJ2-1; no definite D call. With 4 bases removed from V and 2 bases from J, the gap between germline ends came to 15 bases. The CDR3 covers 16 residues. CDR1 and CDR2 from the germline V gene are SGHTA and FQGTGA. The DNA for the CDR3 is TGTGCCAGCAGCTCAGACTGTAATTTAACCTACAATGAGCAGTTCTTC. It codes for CASSSDCNLTYNEQFF.

This rearrangement joins TRBV20-1 to TRBJ1-3, with no clear D. Looked up from germline, CDR1 is DFQATT and CDR2 is SNEGSKA (reference sequence). The V gene lost 6 bases and the J gene lost 0 bases, with 15 bases spanning the gap. This CDR3 has 15 amino acids. The CDR3 sequence is CSAPEGSTSGNTIYF. The CDR3 DNA is TGCAGTGCCCCCGAGGGCTCAACCTCTGGAAACACCATATATTTT.

This clonotype occurred a few times. The CDR3 DNA reads as TGTGCCAGCAGCAGCCGCCGGGAGAATTCACCCCTCCACTTT. Translation gives CASSSRRENSPLHF. The chain recombines TRBV7-6 with TRBJ1-6; D is unclear. The CDR3 extends over 14 amino acids. The germline V and J ends were trimmed by 5 bases and 7 bases, with 12 bases remaining between them. Germline V gene data show CDR1 as SGHVS and CDR2 as FNYEAQ.

The rearrangement joins TRBV7-9 to TRBJ2-3, with 8 bases fitting TRBD2. This CDR3 comprises 13 residues. The V gene end was trimmed by 8 bases and the J gene end by 1 base; junction bases not matched to a gene: 2. Germline assignment: CDR1 SEHNR and CDR2 FQNEAQ (reference sequence). CDR3: CASGTRGTDTQYF. CDR3 sequence (DNA): TGTGCCAGCGGGACTAGGGGCACAGATACGCAGTATTTT.

In this sample, this clonotype turned up many times. The chain carries TRBV24-1 and TRBJ1-5; D gene ambiguous. Per germline, CDR1 KGHDR and CDR2 SFDVKD. There are 12 residues in the CDR3. V gave up 6 bases and J gave up 5 bases, with 7 bases separating them. DNA for the CDR3: TGTGCCACCAGTAAAAGCGATCAGCCCCAGCATTTT. This codes for CATSKSDQPQHF.

This sequence joins TRBV6-2 or TRBV6-3 and TRBJ2-4; 7 nucleotides match TRBD1. V lost 5 bases, J lost 2 bases, and 3 bases stayed unmatched. Germline CDR1 is MNHEY and CDR2 is SVGEGT. The CDR3 contains 14 residues. The CDR3 bases are TGTGCCAGCAGTAAGACAGGGTCCAAAAACATTCAGTACTTC. Amino acid sequence: CASSKTGSKNIQYF.

This clonotype was counted only a few times. The chain recombines TRBV7-2 with TRBJ2-1; D possibly uses TRBD1 or TRBD2 (5 bases each). The CDR3 is 17 residues long. V was shortened by 3 bases and J by 5 bases, with 20 bases between the two germline ends. Germline CDR1 and CDR2: SGHTA and FQGNSA. This chain's CDR3 is CASSFPLRGRADNEQFF. CDR3 nucleotide sequence: TGTGCCAGCAGCTTCCCGCTCCGGGGACGGGCTGACAATGAGCAGTTCTTC. The whole variable domain, remainder taken from reference TRBV7-2 and TRBJ2-1, is GAGVSQSPSNKVTEKGKDVELRCDPISGHTALYWYRQSLGQGLEFLIYFQGNSAPDKSGLPSDRFSAERTGGSVSTLTIQRTQQEDSAVYLCASSFPLRGRADNEQFFGPGTRLTVL.

This rearrangement joins TRBV7-3 to TRBJ1-2; tentative D call: TRBD1 (5 bases). CDR3 size: 12 residues. Germline assignment: CDR1 SGHTA and CDR2 FQGTGA. The V gene lost 2 bases and the J gene lost 9 bases, with 10 bases spanning the gap. CDR3 loop: CASSLEGLRYTF. The CDR3 DNA reads as TGTGCCAGCAGCTTAGAGGGGCTGCGCTACACCTTC.

This clonotype was seen a handful of times. The chain is built from TRBV19 and TRBJ2-2, with TRBD2 matching 13 bases. V lost 3 bases to trimming and J lost 1 base; unmatched junction nucleotides: 8. The CDR3 contains 19 residues. Germline loops: CDR1 LNHDA, CDR2 SQIVND (reference sequence). The chain's CDR3 is CASSMIPGLAGWNTGELFF. The CDR3 region has the DNA TGTGCCAGTAGTATGATCCCGGGACTAGCGGGGTGGAACACCGGGGAGCTGTTTTTT.

J is TRBJ1-1 and V is TRBV5-6; the D is unclear. Germline V gene data show CDR1 as SGHDT and CDR2 as YYEEEE. The CDR3 has 15 amino acids. V lost 3 bases and J lost 1, with 13 bases in between. The CDR3, as DNA: TGTGCCAGCAGCTCCCGGTGGAGGCAGAACACTGAAGCTTTCTTT. Its protein is CASSSRWRQNTEAFF. The complete variable domain, with remaining parts taken from reference TRBV5-6 and TRBJ1-1, reads DAGVTQSPTHLIKTRGQQVTLRCSPKSGHDTVSWYQQALGQGPQFIFQYYEEEERQRGNFPDRFSGHQFPNYSSELNVNALLLGDSALYLCASSSRWRQNTEAFFGQGTRLTVV.